Listed below are T cell receptor beta chains from one sample, sequenced in a study of T cell repertoires in cytomegalovirus infection. TCRdb used MiXCR to reprocess the reads, holding one entry per CDR3 protein. The data hold 250,000 to 400,000 distinct CDR3 sequences, with around 25% observed a single time. Antigens of these TCRs are unknown. Sample: cultured PBMCs, taken from culture after CMV antigen stimulation. All receptors come from a human donor in good health (CMV status not recorded). Some clones in this sample may be carry-over from other donors' samples. Both conserved end residues are part of each CDR3. The D gene is left open where the match is weak. Clone size appears in some rows only: once, few, many, or a class for an expanded clone.

CDR3 length	D gene	clone size	V gene	J gene	CDR3 DNA	CDR3 protein
16	TRBD2	many	TRBV7-2	TRBJ2-5	TGTGCCAGCAGCTTAGGTGGCGCTAGCGGGAGCGAGACCCAGTACTTC	CASSLGGASGSETQYF
14	TRBD1	few	TRBV27	TRBJ1-2	TGTGCCAGCAGTTCCGGACAGGGGGTCTATGGCTACACCTTC	CASSSGQGVYGYTF
14	NA	NA	TRBV4-1	TRBJ1-1	TGCGCCAGCAGCCAAGATTTTGGGCGTACTGAAGCTTTCTTT	CASSQDFGRTEAFF
12	NA	few	TRBV5-1	TRBJ2-7	TGCGCCAGCAGCAAGGACAGCTACGAGCAGTACTTC	CASSKDSYEQYF
16	NA	NA	TRBV4-2	TRBJ2-1	TGTGCCAGCAGCCAAGAGGGCAGGGTGACCTACAATGAGCAGTTCTTC	CASSQEGRVTYNEQFF
18	TRBD1	many	TRBV7-8	TRBJ2-1	TGTGCCAGCAGCTTAGTAACTCCGGGACAGGGGACCTACAATGAGCAGTTCTTC	CASSLVTPGQGTYNEQFF
20	NA	few	TRBV27	TRBJ1-4	TGTGCCAGCAGTTTATCCCGTGGCAGGGGCCTACTAATCCATAATGAAAAACTGTTTTTT	CASSLSRGRGLLIHNEKLFF
13	TRBD1	many	TRBV7-2	TRBJ1-1	TGTGCCAGCAGCTTCCAGGGGGGCTCTGAAGCTTTCTTT	CASSFQGGSEAFF
15	TRBD1	NA	TRBV11-2	TRBJ2-3	TGTGCCAGCAGCTCGGGACAGGGTTCGGCAGATACGCAGTATTTT	CASSSGQGSADTQYF
15	NA	NA	TRBV6-5	TRBJ2-1	TGTGCCAGCAGGGAGACTAGACCAACAAGCAATGAGCAGTTCTTC	CASRETRPTSNEQFF
14	TRBD1	many	TRBV7-2	TRBJ1-5	TGTGCCAGCAGCTCCGGGACAGGGTACCAGCCCCAGCATTTT	CASSSGTGYQPQHF
15	TRBD1	NA	TRBV7-3	TRBJ2-1	TGTGCCAGCAGCCCTCGGACAGGACGGGGCGATGAGCAGTTCTTC	CASSPRTGRGDEQFF
16	TRBD1	NA	TRBV7-2	TRBJ2-1	TGTGCCAGCAGCTCACGAGGACAGGTTCGGTTGGATGAGCAGTTCTTC	CASSSRGQVRLDEQFF
14	NA	NA	TRBV5-1	TRBJ1-1	TGCGCCAGCAGCTTGGGGACGGGGTTGACTGAAGCTTTCTTT	CASSLGTGLTEAFF
14	NA	once	TRBV29-1	TRBJ2-1	TGCAGCGTCGTAGCTTCGGCATCCTACAATGAGCAGTTCTTC	CSVVASASYNEQFF
17	TRBD2	many	TRBV7-6	TRBJ2-3	TGTGCCAGCAGCTCACAATCTAGCGGGGGTACCACAGATACGCAGTATTTT	CASSSQSSGGTTDTQYF
16	NA	NA	TRBV14	TRBJ2-1	TGTGCCAGCAGCCAAGAGGTGGCGGGTCCCTACAATGAGCAGTTCTTC	CASSQEVAGPYNEQFF
14	TRBD1	medium-sized	TRBV7-3	TRBJ2-7	TGTGCCAGCAGCCAGGACAGGGGGCGCTCCGAGCAGTACTTC	CASSQDRGRSEQYF
16	TRBD1	many	TRBV7-2	TRBJ2-2	TGTGCCAGCAGCTTAGGGGGACAGGGGGCTACCGGGGAGCTGTTTTTT	CASSLGGQGATGELFF
13	TRBD1	few	TRBV6-2/TRBV6-3	TRBJ1-1	TGTGCCAGCAGAAGACAGGGAGGCACTGAAGCTTTCTTT	CASRRQGGTEAFF
11	NA	few	TRBV11-2	TRBJ2-1	TGTGCCAGCAGCTCTAGCATTGAGCAGTTCTTC	CASSSSIEQFF
13	NA	few	TRBV4-1	TRBJ2-7	TGCGCCAGCAGCCAAGATATAGGGCTCGAGCAGTACTTC	CASSQDIGLEQYF
16	TRBD1	few	TRBV11-2	TRBJ2-2	TGTGCCAGCAGCCCGAGGACAGGTCCGAACACCGGGGAGCTGTTTTTT	CASSPRTGPNTGELFF
17	TRBD1	few	TRBV4-3	TRBJ1-5	TGCGCCAGCAGTCATGATTACCGGGACAGGGCAAATCAGCCCCAGCATTTT	CASSHDYRDRANQPQHF
15	TRBD2	few	TRBV7-2	TRBJ2-7	TGTGCCAGCAGCTCCCCTGGAGGGAGGGTCTACGAGCAGTACTTC	CASSSPGGRVYEQYF
12	NA	few	TRBV20-1	TRBJ2-5	TGCAGTGCTAGAATGGGGGAGGAGACCCAGTACTTC	CSARMGEETQYF
16	TRBD2	NA	TRBV12-3/TRBV12-4	TRBJ2-1	TGTGCCAGCAGTCATGCGACTAGCCGGGGCCACAATGAGCAGTTCTTC	CASSHATSRGHNEQFF
16	NA	NA	TRBV6-5	TRBJ1-4	TGTGCCAGCAGTTACGAACAGTTCACAACTAATGAAAAACTGTTTTTT	CASSYEQFTTNEKLFF
14	NA	few	TRBV7-8	TRBJ1-2	TGTGCCAGCAGCTTAGAGGCCCCGTACGGTGGCTACACCTTC	CASSLEAPYGGYTF
12	NA	many	TRBV7-2	TRBJ1-2	TGTGCCAGCAGCTTAACCAACTATGGCTACACCTTC	CASSLTNYGYTF
14	NA	many	TRBV12-3/TRBV12-4	TRBJ1-2	TGTGCCAGCGGCACTGGAGGGGGGGCAGACGGCTACACCTTC	CASGTGGGADGYTF
13	NA	NA	TRBV20-1	TRBJ1-2	TGCAGTGCTAGAGATGCAGGGAACTATGGCTACACCTTC	CSARDAGNYGYTF
13	NA	NA	TRBV6-8	TRBJ1-1	TGTGCCAGCGGCTACCGGTTGAACACTGAAGCTTTCTTT	CASGYRLNTEAFF
15	TRBD1	many	TRBV10-3	TRBJ1-4	TGTGCCATCAGTGGAACCGGGACAGGAAGCGAAAAACTGTTTTTT	CAISGTGTGSEKLFF
14	TRBD1	few	TRBV12-3/TRBV12-4	TRBJ1-2	TGTGCCAGCAGTTTGAGGGGGCTTTACTATGGCTACACCTTC	CASSLRGLYYGYTF
15	TRBD2	NA	TRBV7-3	TRBJ2-2	TGTGCCAGCAGCTTCGGCGGGGGAATCACCGGGGAGCTGTTTTTT	CASSFGGGITGELFF
14	NA	few	TRBV7-8	TRBJ2-5	TGTGCCAGCAGCTTAAGGCTGGTTGGAGAGACCCAGTACTTC	CASSLRLVGETQYF
12	NA	few	TRBV28	TRBJ1-4	TGTGCCAGCAGTAGGGGGAATGAAAAACTGTTTTTT	CASSRGNEKLFF
17	NA	NA	TRBV6-2/TRBV6-3	TRBJ2-1	TGTGCCAGCAGGAAAAAGAGGGACCCACCTTCCTACAATGAGCAGTTCTTC	CASRKKRDPPSYNEQFF
11	NA	many	TRBV7-2	TRBJ2-1	TGTGCCAGCAGCTCCCGCTGGGAGCAGTTCTTC	CASSSRWEQFF
16	NA	NA	TRBV6-2/TRBV6-3	TRBJ1-4	TGTGCCAGCAGTTACCGGCCAGGCGGTTTCCATGAAAAACTGTTTTTT	CASSYRPGGFHEKLFF